The present entry profiles one TCR beta chain with its context. This clone's antigen is unknown. Per-base qualities were not stored, and no clone one base away is much larger. This entry comes from a study of cytomegalovirus exposure and HLA in healthy donors (dated by TCRdb to about 2017). Looking at the study overall: According to an earlier analysis of a few hundred of the donors, 150 million to 200 million T cells yielded approximately 120 million unique TCR beta sequences and 276 Gb of sequence data. Roughly 300 gigabases of sequencing data and approximately 92 million unique TCR sequences made up an early release that covered roughly 670 HLA-typed donors. Among the roughly 370 genotyped donors, about 85% belonged to the genetic ancestry cluster associated with self-reported Caucasian donors. The study aimed to test whether signatures of past pathogen exposure could be identified by cataloging public T cell receptors. The study used immunosequencing to profile the T cell repertoires of 666 subjects and linked those repertoires to cytomegalovirus serostatus. Along with the roughly 700-subject first cohort, a separate validation cohort of over 90 different subjects was used. To predict cytomegalovirus infection status, the study brought together high-throughput TCR immunosequencing, statistical association of individual TCRs with disease status, and machine learning. In a later analysis, previously published TCR beta repertoires from several hundred donors were re-analyzed and high-resolution HLA genotyping was added so that TCR occurrence patterns could be studied. The later analysis used no new phenotypic data to find candidate immune exposures, relying instead on TCR beta sequences and their occurrence across donors. An earlier analysis of a few hundred of the donors applied high-throughput TCR beta sequencing to assess whether each TCR beta V gene segment acted as functional or pseudogenic. Alongside the repertoire data, information on donor age, sex, ethnicity and CMV serostatus was compiled. A later genetic analysis took genome-wide SNP genotypes for about three fifths of the 666 donors and used that subset as a discovery cohort. Every discovery cohort repertoire had been produced on one sequencing platform. HLA typing covered class I and class II loci at four-digit resolution. The number of typed donors differed by locus: 629-630 for A, B, C, DRB1 and DQB1; approximately 520 for DQA1; some 590 for DPA1; and about 450 for DPB1. Four or five DR-DQ haplotypes were treated as single units for association and clustering because of strong linkage in the cohort. Among some 400 genotyped donors of the cohort, an average of around 240,000 unique TCR beta nucleotide sequences were sequenced per donor, 15% to 20% of them non-productive. On the study overall, not on this receptor specifically: In a later analysis, several top co-occurrence clusters were reported to appear linked to parvovirus B19, influenza, CMV and Epstein-Barr virus. A further reported finding was that TCR beta sequences accurately predicted the HLA-A and HLA-B alleles for most subjects in the first cohort. For the cohort, immune exposure information was limited to CMV serostatus. The classifier was reported to diagnose cytomegalovirus status with high specificity and sensitivity in both the original and validation cohorts. In the study, about 150 TCR beta chains were listed as associated with cytomegalovirus. A later genetic analysis reported fewer N-insertions in productive TCRs among donors in an Asian-associated ancestry cluster than the approximately 700-donor mean. A cluster of highly shared sequence variants was judged likely to be a technical artifact of the sequencing pipeline. In a later analysis, HLA-associated TCR beta chains showed more clonal expansion and lower generation probabilities than non-associated chains that were equally common. The cohort was sequenced for TCR beta chains only, and without alpha or paired-chain data the features that could be detected were limited. An earlier analysis of approximately 530 of the donors showed that most TCR beta V segments appeared in productive rearrangements either about 87% or about 30% of the time, which broadly matched IMGT annotations. Most CMV-associated TCR beta chains appeared to be HLA-restricted in a later analysis, and the HLA associations seemed to be driven largely by CMV exposure. Roughly uniform sequencing depth across donors was assumed in presence/absence analyses, although this assumption may not hold. Because HLA typing was unavailable for some donors at each locus, only the typed subset was used in association tests. A later genetic analysis associated a missense DCLRE1C variant with V-gene and J-gene trimming of TCR beta chains, and an independent cohort replicated the association. Seventeen rarely observed V segments, including chromosome 9 orphons, were excluded from the earlier analysis of some 590 of the donors because counts were too low. Because the 87-base-pair reads could not distinguish some IMGT-functional V segments, including TRBV6-2 and TRBV6-3, those segments were excluded. Across donors, most TCR sequences were observed very rarely, whereas some public TCRs were present in many individuals. According to the authors, the approach could potentially be generalized to other disease states and immunological phenotypes. Correlated functional status among segregating V segments might reflect linkage disequilibrium, but an unknown experimental factor could not be ruled out. Strong co-occurrence of HLA alleles, especially DR and DQ, made assigning TCR associations to individual alleles difficult. In a later analysis, the rate of TCR association differed among HLA loci, with DRB1 alleles having the most associated TCRs and HLA-C alleles having the fewest. In vitro tests confirmed that three of the cytomegalovirus-associated TCR beta chains recognize cytomegalovirus antigens. At a false discovery rate of 0.05, a later analysis linked 15,000 to 20,000 TCR beta sequences to specific HLA alleles.

The CDR3 measures 14 amino acids from cysteine to phenylalanine. Only the CDR3 DNA is retained, 42 bases long and in frame from the first base. Looking up the germline V gene yields CDR1 MNHNS and CDR2 SASEGT. Trimming removed 2 bases from V and 2 bases from J, leaving 9 bases between the germline ends. In total, approximately 690 healthy bone marrow donors made up the cohort. At the time of sampling, all cohort members were nominally healthy, though unrecorded immune exposures were likely present. The donor tested CMV seronegative and was one of the 352 seronegative cohort members. A peripheral blood sample was provided by each donor, and peripheral blood mononuclear cells were used for TCR beta sequencing. Genomic DNA extraction from the blood cell samples was performed with the Qiagen DNeasy Blood Extraction Kit. Receptors were amplified or captured by the immunoSEQ multiplex PCR assay. For the multiplex PCR, a mixture combining 60 forward primers for TCR Vbeta segments and 13 reverse primers for TCR Jbeta segments was used. Amplification of the CDR3 region of rearranged TCR beta genes was performed with a multiplex PCR assay on genomic DNA. The amplified TCR beta libraries were sequenced on the Illumina HiSeq System as 87-base-pair reads. The paper's data handling went like this. A later analysis counted about 80 million unique TCR beta chains across the roughly 700 repertoires, and roughly 10 million of these chains were shared by at least two donors. Raw reads were error-corrected and collapsed into unique sequences with a nearest-neighbor algorithm that merged closely related sequences to remove PCR and sequencing errors. Alignment of CDR3 sequences to IMGT reference sequences was used to assign V, D and J gene segments. For a sequence to be retained, a match of at least six nucleotides to both a V gene segment and a J gene segment was required. Rearrangements were classified as productive when the CDR3 lacked stop codons and remained in frame with V and J, and all other rearrangements were classified as non-productive. CDR3 was defined by IMGT convention, running from the second conserved V-encoded cysteine to the conserved J-encoded phenylalanine. The earlier analysis of about 610 of the donors excluded sequences that lacked an unambiguous match to a single V gene segment. In an earlier analysis of 587 of the donors, V segments were called functional above 56.7% productive rearrangements and were called segregating when the between-donor standard deviation exceeded 5%. To diagnose cytomegalovirus status from the catalog of TCR beta chain sequences, a statistical classification framework was built. In a later analysis, V and J genes were assigned by comparing TCR nucleotide sequences against IMGT/GENE-DB human TR gene sequences. The TCRdist pipeline was used in a later analysis to assign CDR3 sequences and most-parsimonious VDJ recombination scenarios. In a later analysis, each TCR beta chain was defined by its CDR3 amino acid sequence together with its V-gene family, and reads without a unique V-gene family were excluded. A later analysis removed nearly 600 highly shared, low-generation-probability nucleotide sequences to deal with suspected cross-contamination and a sequencing artifact. For each public chain, a later analysis derived a clonal expansion index from normalized ranks of inferred template counts within each repertoire. In a later analysis, generation probabilities were computed with a VDJ recombination model fitted to out-of-frame rearrangements, and the resulting probabilities were checked against IGoR. A later analysis scored TCR-TCR, TCR-HLA and TCR-CMV co-occurrence with hypergeometric tests, applying a repertoire-size bias correction to TCR pairs. False discovery rates were estimated in a later analysis by permuting HLA or CMV assignments 20 times. In a later analysis, co-occurring TCRs were grouped using DBSCAN, with TCRdist sequence similarity added in when clustering inside HLA-allele-positive subsets. Repertoires with fewer than 30,000 or more than 120,000 public chains were left out of co-occurrence clustering, as were four to six repertoires with anomalous nucleotide sharing. Here the immuneACCESS table is served through TCRdb, limited to in-frame sequences with V and J called. Missing clones are a known gap in these copies; in checked studies unresolved V genes cover under half, and the rest lacks a known reason. That table gives V, J and clone size, and the DNA gave D and trimming. In all, the sample holds roughly 110,000 clones, and 82% of those were seen once. Jointly, the top ten make up roughly 2.5% of the sample.

Source material: PBMCs. This receptor was taken from a woman between 18 and 29 years old in good health and CMV-seronegative. Recombination connected TRBV6-1 to TRBJ1-2; no D gene can be assigned with confidence. Here the CDR3 is given as CASSERGSNYGYTF. The nucleotides read TGTGCCAGCAGTGAAAGAGGGAGCAACTATGGCTACACCTTC.